These 7 T cell receptor beta chains were all obtained from the same sample, sequenced in a study of blood T cell repertoires in COVID-19 (dated by TCRdb to the early 2020s). Library creation used the immunoSEQ multiplex PCR assay. Drawn from immuneACCESS, this table holds only the in-frame rearrangements with V and J called that TCRdb kept. Clones are partly lost; checked studies trace under half to an unresolved V gene and leave the rest unexplained. Within this sample are fewer than 200,000 clones, with 84% of them counted one time only. Under 3.5% of the sample lies in the top ten. Sequencing input: peripheral blood. These receptors originate from a woman older than 75 with COVID-19, enrolled during active disease.

V is TRBV10-3 and J is TRBJ1-2; 8 nucleotides align to TRBD1. From germline, CDR1 is ENHRY and CDR2 SYGVKD. V lost 7 bases to trimming and J lost 5 bases; unmatched junction nucleotides: 9. This CDR3 is built from 14 residues. The CDR3 loop is CAITSGRTGYGYTF. DNA of the CDR3: TGTGCCATCACCTCAGGCCGGACAGGGTATGGCTACACCTTC.

V gene TRBV5-1 combines with J gene TRBJ2-3, with 7 bases identical to TRBD1. The CDR3 covers 14 residues. The germline CDR1 and CDR2 sequences are SGHRS and YFSETQ. Losses at the gene ends were 5 bases for V and 4 bases for J; bases not matched to a gene: 7. CDR3 sequence (DNA): TGCGCCAGCAGAGACCCAGGGGGTTCAGATACGCAGTATTTT. It translates to CASRDPGGSDTQYF.

The chain has TRBV28 and TRBJ1-5; D may be TRBD1 (5 bases). V was cut by 3 bases and J by 0 bases, with 9 bases left in between. Germline V gene sequence: CDR1 MDHEN, CDR2 SYDVKM. The CDR3 runs to 15 residues. The CDR3 protein is CASSFWGDSNQPQHF. In DNA form, the CDR3 reads TGTGCCAGCAGTTTTTGGGGGGATAGCAATCAGCCCCAGCATTTT. Together with reference TRBV28 and TRBJ1-5, the CDR3 gives the full variable domain: DVKVTQSSRYLVKRTGEKVFLECVQDMDHENMFWYRQDPGLGLRLIYFSYDVKMKEKGDIPEGYSVSREKKERFSLILESASTNQTSMYLCASSFWGDSNQPQHFGDGTRLSIL.

CDR3 sequence reads: CASSVRDSYGYTF. The CDR3 DNA is TGTGCCAGTAGTGTCCGAGACAGCTATGGCTACACCTTC. The V and J genes are TRBV19 and TRBJ1-2; the D gene is possibly TRBD1 (5 bases). Germline V lookup: CDR1 LNHDA, CDR2 SQIVND (reference sequence). The CDR3 is 13 amino acids. With 5 bases removed from V and 4 bases from J, the gap between germline ends came to 11 bases.

As regards this clone: Additional DNA sequences in this sample encode the identical CDR3. The chain employs TRBV6-6 and TRBJ1-2; possibly TRBD1 for D (5 bases). The V and J ends lost 2 bases and 0 bases respectively, with 7 bases between them. This CDR3 contains 14 residues. The germline V gene has CDR1 MNHNY and CDR2 SVGAGI (reference sequence). CDR3 in DNA: TGTGCCAGCAGTTACGGGGGGACTAACTATGGCTACACCTTC. This encodes CASSYGGTNYGYTF.

V usage is TRBV28 and J usage is TRBJ2-1; 9 positions agree with TRBD1. The CDR3 runs 17 residues. CDR1 is MDHEN, CDR2 SYDVKM, per germline. With V trimmed by 6 bases and J by 0 bases, 9 bases remained unmatched. The CDR3 DNA reads as TGTGCCAGCAGGGGCGGGACAGGGCCACCCTCCTACAATGAGCAGTTCTTC. Protein: CASRGGTGPPSYNEQFF.

This clone has just a few counts. This sequence joins TRBV28 and TRBJ2-2, with D tentatively TRBD2 (6 bases). The V and J ends lost 6 bases and 4 bases respectively, with 18 bases between them. Germline lookup yields CDR1 MDHEN and CDR2 SYDVKM. The CDR3 has 16 amino acids. CDR3 region: CASREYGSLGTGELFF. The CDR3 DNA is TGTGCCAGCAGGGAATACGGGAGTTTGGGCACCGGGGAGCTGTTTTTT.